One T cell receptor (beta chain) is described in this entry. What it binds is unknown. These data come from a study of cytomegalovirus exposure and HLA in healthy donors. Points from the study as a whole: A later analysis found TCR association rates differed by HLA locus, highest for DRB1 and lowest for HLA-C.

V gave up 2 bases and J gave up 4 bases; unmatched junction bases: 4. This CDR3 is 14 amino acids long. Germline V gene data show CDR1 as MDHEN and CDR2 as SYDVKM. 60 Vbeta and 13 Jbeta primers were used in PCR. TCRdb's copy holds only in-frame clones and misses some; the assay was immunoSEQ multiplex PCR. The table lists about 180,000 clones, about 80% of them singletons, with under 7.5% in the top ten. Donors likely had unrecorded immune exposures despite being nominally healthy when sampled. The sequencing input was PBMCs. This chain links TRBV28 with TRBJ2-7, with 8 bases identical to TRBD1. This TCR was sampled from a man aged 25-45 years in good health and CMV-seropositive. The DNA for the CDR3 is TGTGCCAGCAGTTTAGGGACAGGAAATTACGAGCAGTACTTC. Residues: CASSLGTGNYEQYF.